Listed below are T cell receptor beta chains from one sample, sequenced in a study of PD-1 blockade in classical Hodgkin lymphoma. The protocol was immunoSEQ multiplex PCR, while the TCRdb copy is restricted to in-frame clones and leaves out a portion. Counted here are about 4,200 clones, 80% to 90% occurring once; the ten biggest clones make up around 0.91%. Specimen: CD4+ T cells from blood, collected at baseline. Receptors were obtained from a human donor with classical Hodgkin lymphoma. Both conserved end residues are part of each CDR3. A D gene is named only where the DNA matches it firmly. Some rows have no size entry. The others give once, few or many, or a class for an expanded clone.

cdr3_nt cdr3_aa j_call d_call v_call clone_size
TGTGCCAGCAGCTTAGTCCGGGGGGCCGGCGAGCAGTACTTC CASSLVRGAGEQYF TRBJ2-7 . TRBV11-2 .
TGTGCCAGCAGCCTCCGGGGCGAAAAACTGTTTTTT CASSLRGEKLFF TRBJ1-4 . TRBV7-9 .
TGTGCCAGCAGCCCGAAAGGGAGTTGGACAGGGCGGGGAGCTAACTATGGCTACACCTTC CASSPKGSWTGRGANYGYTF TRBJ1-2 TRBD1 TRBV14 .
TGCGCCAGCAGCCAGCTAGGACTAGCGAGTCGGGACAAAAACATTCAGTACTTC CASSQLGLASRDKNIQYF TRBJ2-4 TRBD2 TRBV4-1 .
TGCGCCAGCAGCCCGGTAAATGGGGCTTACGAGCAGTACTTC CASSPVNGAYEQYF TRBJ2-7 . TRBV5-1 .
TGTGCCAGCAGCTTAAGAATATATTCCCAAGAGACCCAGTACTTC CASSLRIYSQETQYF TRBJ2-5 . TRBV11-1 .
TGCGCCAGCAGTTCCAACCCGATATCGTCCTACGAGCAGTACTTC CASSSNPISSYEQYF TRBJ2-7 . TRBV5-1 once
TGTGCCAGCAGTTCCCTCTTGGGGTCCTACGAGCAGTACTTC CASSSLLGSYEQYF TRBJ2-7 . TRBV6-6 .
TGCGCCAGCAGCTTGGTTGGGGGACAAGAGACCCAGTACTTC CASSLVGGQETQYF TRBJ2-5 . TRBV5-1 .
TGCGCCAGCAGCCCCGGACAGGGATCAGATACGCAGTATTTT CASSPGQGSDTQYF TRBJ2-3 TRBD1 TRBV5-1 .
TGTGCCAGCAGCGTAGCTGCAGGGAACTATGGCTACACCTTC CASSVAAGNYGYTF TRBJ1-2 . TRBV9 .
TGCGCCAGCAGCGACGCCCTGGGGTCTTTTGTCGAGACCCAGTACTTC CASSDALGSFVETQYF TRBJ2-5 . TRBV5-1 .
TGTGCCAGCAGGAAAGCGGGGGGGTTTTACAATGAGCAGTTCTTC CASRKAGGFYNEQFF TRBJ2-1 TRBD2 TRBV6-5 .
TGTGCCAGCAGACACTCCACAGGGGTTGGTGGCTACACCTTC CASRHSTGVGGYTF TRBJ1-2 TRBD1 TRBV7-3 .
TGTGCCAGCAGGGACAGAACTGACTCACCCCTCCACTTT CASRDRTDSPLHF TRBJ1-6 . TRBV6-6 .
TGCGCCAGCACCTTCTACTGGGACACCGGGGAGCTGTTTTTT CASTFYWDTGELFF TRBJ2-2 . TRBV5-1 .
TGCAGCGCCGTCGGGGGCGGCAATCAGCCCCAGCATTTT CSAVGGGNQPQHF TRBJ1-5 . TRBV29-1 .
TGTGCCAGCAGCCTCAGGGTATTGGAGACCCAGTACTTC CASSLRVLETQYF TRBJ2-5 . TRBV14 once
TGTGCCAGCAGCTCCGTACTAGCGGGGACGCAGTATTTT CASSSVLAGTQYF TRBJ2-3 TRBD2 TRBV7-3 .
TGTGCCAGCTCACCACGGGGAACAGTCTCCGGAAACACCATATATTTT CASSPRGTVSGNTIYF TRBJ1-3 . TRBV18 .
TGTGCCAGCAGAATGAATACGCAGTATTTT CASRMNTQYF TRBJ2-3 . TRBV6-1 .
TGTGCCAGCAGCTTAGTGGCAGTAGCTGGAAACACCATATATTTT CASSLVAVAGNTIYF TRBJ1-3 . TRBV11-3 .
TGTGCCAGCAGCTTAGGACCCGGGGGCCAGCCCCAGCATTTT CASSLGPGGQPQHF TRBJ1-5 . TRBV7-8 .
TGCGCCAGCAGCTTAATCGTGGGGGGAGGCACTGAAGCTTTCTTT CASSLIVGGGTEAFF TRBJ1-1 . TRBV5-1 once
TGCGCCAGCAGCTTGGGGAGGGGTCAAGAGACCCAGTACTTC CASSLGRGQETQYF TRBJ2-5 . TRBV5-1 .
TGTGCCAGCAGCGCGGGACTAGCGAGCTCTTACGAGCAGTACTTC CASSAGLASSYEQYF TRBJ2-7 TRBD2 TRBV5-4 .
TGTGCCATCAGTGAGTCGGGGGGATATAATTCACCCCTCCACTTT CAISESGGYNSPLHF TRBJ1-6 . TRBV10-3 .
TGTGCCTGGAGTTTTGGTCGCGAGACTAGCACAGATACGCAGTATTTT CAWSFGRETSTDTQYF TRBJ2-3 . TRBV30 .
TGTGCCAGCAGGAGGGAGGGACAGGGTGGAGAAAAACTGTTTTTT CASRREGQGGEKLFF TRBJ1-4 TRBD1 TRBV6-1 .
TGTGCCAGCAGTTCCTCCGCGGGGGGAAACACAGATACGCAGTATTTT CASSSSAGGNTDTQYF TRBJ2-3 TRBD2 TRBV6-5 .
TGTGCCAGCAGCGTATCATCCGCGCCGAGCAGGAGCGGCACCATATATTTT CASSVSSAPSRSGTIYF TRBJ1-3 . TRBV9 .
TGTGCCTGGAGCCTTACCTCGGGGGTACATGGGGTACAATATAGCAATCAGCCCCAGCATTTT CAWSLTSGVHGVQYSNQPQHF TRBJ1-5 . TRBV30 .
TGCGCCAGCAGCTTGGCCGGGACATCTGGAAACACCATATATTTT CASSLAGTSGNTIYF TRBJ1-3 . TRBV5-1 few
TGTGCCATCAGTGCTAGCGGGGGGATCTACAATGAGCAGTTCTTC CAISASGGIYNEQFF TRBJ2-1 TRBD2 TRBV10-3 .
TGTGCCAGTAGGCAGGGGGCGCGGGAAACTGAAGCTTTCTTT CASRQGARETEAFF TRBJ1-1 TRBD1 TRBV6-5 once
TGCGCCAGCAGCGCCCAGGGGGCCTATGAAAAACTGTTTTTT CASSAQGAYEKLFF TRBJ1-4 TRBD1 TRBV5-1 once
TGTGCCAGCTCACCACCGTCGACAGCCTACGAGCAGTACTTC CASSPPSTAYEQYF TRBJ2-7 . TRBV18 once
TGTGCCTGGAGTGTGGGAGCTAACTATGGCTACACCTTC CAWSVGANYGYTF TRBJ1-2 . TRBV30 .
TGTGCCTGGAGTGTAAGGGACAGGGAAGCAACTAATGAAAAACTGTTTTTT CAWSVRDREATNEKLFF TRBJ1-4 TRBD1 TRBV30 .
TGCGCCAGCAGCTCGGGACAGGGAGTTGAAAAACTGTTTTTT CASSSGQGVEKLFF TRBJ1-4 TRBD1 TRBV5-1 .
TGCGCCAGCAGTTTGACTTCCACAGATACGCAGTATTTT CASSLTSTDTQYF TRBJ2-3 . TRBV5-1 .
TGTGCCAGCACTCCCCAGGACAGGGGCTTTTCCCCCAACCTCCACTTT CASTPQDRGFSPNLHF TRBJ1-6 TRBD1 TRBV6-6 few
TGTGCTAGTGGACACAGTGCGTCTGGAAACACCATATATTTT CASGHSASGNTIYF TRBJ1-3 . TRBV12-5 .
TGTGCCAGCAGCGGAGGAGCAGGTTTGGGATCACCCCTCCACTTT CASSGGAGLGSPLHF TRBJ1-6 . TRBV7-9 .
TGTGCCAGCAGCCGCGGACAGGGTATTCAGCCCCAGCATTTT CASSRGQGIQPQHF TRBJ1-5 TRBD1 TRBV7-9 .
TGTGCCAGCTCACCAGGGACCGCCGTTAGTGAAAAACTGTTTTTT CASSPGTAVSEKLFF TRBJ1-4 . TRBV18 .
TGTGCCAGCACCGGGCTCGACGAGCAGTACTTC CASTGLDEQYF TRBJ2-7 . TRBV6-1 .
TGTGCCACCTCGACCGGGTCGGGGCCCTACTACGAGCAGTACTTC CATSTGSGPYYEQYF TRBJ2-7 . TRBV30 .
TGTGCCAGCAGTTCTGAACAGGCACTTACTGAAGCTTTCTTT CASSSEQALTEAFF TRBJ1-1 . TRBV6-5 .
TGTGCCAGCAGCCACAGGGATCTCGAGCAGTACTTC CASSHRDLEQYF TRBJ2-7 . TRBV7-9 .
TGCGCCAGCAGCCCCCTAGCGGGGATTACAGATACGCAGTATTTT CASSPLAGITDTQYF TRBJ2-3 TRBD2 TRBV5-1 .
TGTGCCTGCGCCCGGGGTGGCAATCAGCCCCAGCATTTT CACARGGNQPQHF TRBJ1-5 . TRBV30 .
TGTGCCAGCAGAGGTGGGCGGCTGACCTTTGATACGCAGTATTTT CASRGGRLTFDTQYF TRBJ2-3 . TRBV6-1 .
TGCGCCAGCAGCTTGATTGTAGGGGGCGTTGGCTACACCTTC CASSLIVGGVGYTF TRBJ1-2 TRBD1 TRBV5-1 .
TGTGCCACCAGCAGAGATCTGGGTCTTTTCGAAGAAAAACTGTTTTTT CATSRDLGLFEEKLFF TRBJ1-4 . TRBV15 .